These 28 T cell receptor beta chains share one sample of origin, sequenced in a study of blood T cell repertoires in COVID-19 (dated by TCRdb to 2019 to 2021). The library relied on the immunoSEQ multiplex PCR assay. The source is immuneACCESS, and TCRdb retained only in-frame sequences with V and J called. Part of the clones is not carried over; for the studies checked, unresolved V genes explain less than half of this, and the remainder is unexplained. The table for this sample lists around 130,000 clones; 84% of them were counted only once. The ten largest make up approximately 1.5% of the sample. Input material: peripheral blood. These receptors all stem from a man in his 60s with acute or convalescent COVID-19.

This sequence joins TRBV7-3 and TRBJ2-3, with a tentative D call TRBD2 (5 bases). The CDR3 covers 16 residues. Germline lookup yields CDR1 SGHTA and CDR2 FQGTGA. The V end lost 1 base, the J end lost 0 bases, and 11 bases lay between the germline ends. The CDR3 DNA follows: TGTGCCAGCAGCTTAAGTGAGGGTTACAGCACAGATACGCAGTATTTT. Amino acids: CASSLSEGYSTDTQYF.

The chain recombines TRBV7-2 with TRBJ2-1; 9 bases fit TRBD1. The V gene end was trimmed by 4 bases and the J gene end by 6 bases; junction bases not matched to a gene: 10. The CDR3 loop spans 16 amino acids. The germline V gene has CDR1 SGHTA and CDR2 FQGNSA. This chain's CDR3 is CASSSPGTGFINEQFF. The CDR3 DNA follows: TGTGCCAGCAGCTCTCCCGGGACAGGGTTTATCAATGAGCAGTTCTTC.

This sequence joins TRBV24-1 and TRBJ1-1; TRBD1 aligns across 7 bases. In germline, CDR1 is KGHDR, CDR2 SFDVKD. This CDR3 spans 15 amino acids. V shed 5 bases and J 1 base; nucleotides not matched to a gene: 6. Here the CDR3 reads CATSGPTGQNTEAFF. The CDR3 nucleotides are TGTGCCACCAGTGGTCCGACAGGGCAGAACACTGAAGCTTTCTTT.

The chain employs TRBV7-9 and TRBJ2-4, with 10 bases that match TRBD1. The CDR3 covers 17 residues. Germline V lookup: CDR1 SEHNR, CDR2 FQNEAQ (reference sequence). Trimming cost V 4 bases and J 6 bases; bases outside gene matches: 12. The CDR3 sequence is CASSYPSPGQGLNIQYF. The DNA for the CDR3 is TGTGCCAGCAGCTACCCCTCCCCGGGACAGGGGTTAAACATTCAGTACTTC. Based on the CDR3 plus reference TRBV7-9 and TRBJ2-4, the full variable domain is DTGVSQNPRHKITKRGQNVTFRCDPISEHNRLYWYRQTLGQGPEFLTYFQNEAQLEKSRLLSDRFSAERPKGSFSTLEIQRTEQGDSAMYLCASSYPSPGQGLNIQYFGAGTRLSVL.

The chain links TRBV29-1 to TRBJ2-3; D perhaps matches TRBD1 (6 bases). Germline CDR1 SQVTM, CDR2 ANQGSEA. Trimming removed 3 bases at V and 6 bases at J, with 19 bases between. The CDR3 contains 15 residues. CDR3 nucleotide sequence: TGCAGCGTTGACGAATTGACAGGCCACCTGGATACGCAGTATTTT. This codes for CSVDELTGHLDTQYF.

The rearrangement uses TRBV5-4 and TRBJ2-7, with 12 nucleotides matching TRBD1. CDR1 is SGHNT and CDR2 is YYREEE in the germline V gene (reference sequence). The ends lost 4 bases at V and 3 bases at J; junction bases unmatched: 8. The CDR3 has 16 residues. The CDR3 loop is CASSADGTGGIYEQYF. The CDR3 DNA is TGTGCCAGCAGCGCCGACGGGACAGGGGGCATCTACGAGCAGTACTTC. The variable domain in full, completed from reference TRBV5-4 and TRBJ2-7, reads ETGVTQSPTHLIKTRGQQVTLRCSSQSGHNTVSWYQQALGQGPQFIFQYYREEENGRGNFPPRFSGLQFPNYSSELNVNALELDDSALYLCASSADGTGGIYEQYFGPGTRLTVT.

The rearrangement joins TRBV10-2 to TRBJ2-7; weak D call: TRBD1 (5 bases). V dropped 2 bases and J dropped 4 bases, with 15 bases sitting between them. The CDR3 extends over 15 amino acids. Germline-derived CDR1 and CDR2 are WSHSY and SAAADI. In DNA form, the CDR3 reads TGCGCCAGCAGTGAGATGAAAGGGGTTGGGTACGAGCAGTACTTC. Its translation: CASSEMKGVGYEQYF.

The chain carries TRBV5-5 and TRBJ2-7; 14 bases match TRBD2. This CDR3 is built from 17 residues. V trimming: 4 bases; J trimming: 4 bases; junction bases outside the gene matches: 10. Germline CDR1 reads SGHKS; CDR2 reads YYEKEE (reference sequence). The DNA of the CDR3 is TGTGCCAGCAGCCTGGGGGGACTAGCGGGAGAGGAATACGAGCAGTACTTC. Its protein product is CASSLGGLAGEEYEQYF. Variable domain in full (rest from reference TRBV5-5 and TRBJ2-7): DAGVTQSPTHLIKTRGQQVTLRCSPISGHKSVSWYQQVLGQGPQFIFQYYEKEERGRGNFPDRFSARQFPNYSSELNVNALLLGDSALYLCASSLGGLAGEEYEQYFGPGTRLTVT.

This clone was recorded only once. This chain joins TRBV20-1 and TRBJ2-7; D is perhaps TRBD2 (6 bases). Germline CDR1 DFQATT, CDR2 SNEGSKA (reference sequence). The CDR3 covers 15 residues. V lost 3 bases and J 5 bases, leaving 20 bases between the germline ends. CDR3 in amino acids: CSASPLGTWGDEQYF. The CDR3 coding sequence is TGCAGTGCTAGTCCACTCGGGACGTGGGGGGACGAGCAGTACTTC.

This clone was seen a handful of times. The chain carries TRBV15 and TRBJ2-2; D is undetermined. CDR1 is LNHNV and CDR2 is YYDKDF in the germline V gene (reference sequence). V lost 5 bases and J 5 bases, leaving 6 bases between the germline ends. The CDR3 is 12 amino acids. The DNA for the CDR3 is TGTGCCACCAGCCTAGGAACCGGGGAGCTGTTTTTT. It translates to CATSLGTGELFF.

The chain employs TRBV12-5 and TRBJ1-1; maybe TRBD1 (5 bases). V lost 2 bases and J lost 5, with 9 bases in between. The CDR3 totals 13 residues. Germline-derived CDR1 and CDR2 are LGHNT and FRNRAP. CDR3 in DNA: TGTGCTAGTGGTTTGAGGACACCTACTGAAGCTTTCTTT. Translated: CASGLRTPTEAFF.

This clone was seen a few times. This sequence joins TRBV11-2 and TRBJ2-5; tentative D call: TRBD1 (6 bases). V was clipped by 5 bases and J by 1 base, with 14 bases between them. CDR3 length: 15 residues. CDR1 and CDR2 from the germline V gene are SGHAT and FQNNGV. The CDR3 reads CASSPPGHLQETQYF. DNA of the CDR3: TGTGCCAGCAGCCCTCCGGGACACCTCCAAGAGACCCAGTACTTC.

The rearrangement uses TRBV24-1 and TRBJ2-2, with 8 nucleotides matching TRBD1. The CDR3 extends over 16 amino acids. The junction had 6 bases not matched to a gene; V was cut back by 3 bases and J by 4 bases. CDR1 and CDR2 (germline): KGHDR, SFDVKD. CDR3 coding DNA: TGTGCCACCAGTGATCCTAGGACAGGGAGCACCGGGGAGCTGTTTTTT. Encoded protein: CATSDPRTGSTGELFF.

This clone occurred once. The chain employs TRBV7-2 and TRBJ2-3, with TRBD2 identical over 9 bases. Germline values: CDR1 SGHTA, CDR2 FQGNSA. The CDR3 extends over 15 amino acids. Germline trimming cut 4 bases from V and 5 bases from J; bases unmatched to any gene: 7. CDR3 nucleotides: TGTGCCAGCAGCTCAATAGCGGGAGTGAAAGATACGCAGTATTTT. Translating gives CASSSIAGVKDTQYF.

The genes are TRBV5-4 and TRBJ2-1, with 11 nucleotides matching TRBD1. The CDR3 has 18 amino acids. CDR1 and CDR2 (germline): SGHNT, YYREEE (reference sequence). Trimming took 3 bases from V and 8 from J; bases not matched to a gene: 16. Here the CDR3 reads CASSSHPIPGQGDDEQFF. CDR3 coding DNA: TGTGCCAGCAGCTCACATCCCATACCGGGACAGGGGGACGATGAGCAGTTCTTC.

This chain connects TRBV5-5 to TRBJ2-7; D call uncertain. The CDR3 totals 14 residues. Germline V gene sequence: CDR1 SGHKS, CDR2 YYEKEE (reference sequence). Trimming took 2 bases from V and 3 from J, leaving 12 bases between them. Here the CDR3 DNA reads TGTGCCAGCAGCTTAGGTGGGCAATACTACGAGCAGTACTTC. Translation: CASSLGGQYYEQYF.

The J gene is TRBJ1-3, the V gene TRBV5-1; D is unresolved. Per the germline V gene, CDR1 is SGHRS and CDR2 is YFSETQ. V shed 0 bases and J shed 0 bases, with 10 bases lying between them. The CDR3 has 16 amino acids. CDR3 protein: CASSLVGQSSGNTIYF. The CDR3 nucleotides read TGCGCCAGCAGCTTGGTTGGGCAGAGCTCTGGAAACACCATATATTTT.

The V and J genes are TRBV19 and TRBJ2-7, with 7 bases matching TRBD1. This CDR3 has 15 amino acids. The V segment lost 0 bases and the J segment 3 bases; nucleotides outside the gene matches: 5. CDR1 is LNHDA, CDR2 SQIVND, per germline (reference sequence). CDR3 nucleotides: TGTGCCAGTAGTATAGACGTGACAGGGAGCTACGAGCAGTACTTC. It is translated as CASSIDVTGSYEQYF.

This rearrangement joins TRBV4-1 to TRBJ2-6; a weak D match, TRBD1 (5 bases). Germline V gene sequence: CDR1 MGHRA, CDR2 YSYEKL. With 3 bases removed from V and 2 bases from J, the gap between germline ends came to 11 bases. This CDR3 is 16 amino acids long. CDR3: CASSHISRAGANVLTF. The CDR3 nucleotides read TGCGCCAGCAGCCATATTTCCAGGGCTGGGGCCAACGTCCTGACTTTC.

V usage is TRBV24-1 and J usage is TRBJ2-1; 11 bases align to TRBD2. After removal of 4 bases from V and 12 bases from J, the junction contained 13 bases not matched to a gene. Per germline, CDR1 KGHDR and CDR2 SFDVKD. The CDR3 covers 16 residues. CDR3 in amino acids: CATSDRRLAGSSGQFF. The CDR3 nucleotides read TGTGCCACCAGTGACCGTCGACTAGCGGGGTCCAGCGGGCAGTTCTTC.

This clone was counted a few times. The chain recombines TRBV10-3 with TRBJ2-7, with D perhaps matching TRBD2 (5 bases). V was pared by 6 bases and J by 9 bases, with 9 bases between. The V gene's germline CDR1 is ENHRY and CDR2 SYGVKD. The CDR3 loop spans 10 amino acids. CDR3 in amino acids: CAIRELGQYF. DNA for the CDR3: TGTGCCATCAGGGAACTAGGGCAGTACTTC.

The V gene is TRBV5-1, the J gene TRBJ2-7; 9 bases line up with TRBD2. The junction had 14 bases not matched to a gene; V was cut back by 4 bases and J by 6 bases. CDR1 is SGHRS, CDR2 YFSETQ, per germline. The CDR3 is made up of 16 amino acids. CDR3 DNA sequence: TGCGCCAGCAGCCCAACCGCTAGCGGGACGGTTGGCGAGCAGTACTTC. This gives the protein CASSPTASGTVGEQYF.

The gene calls are TRBV5-1 and TRBJ1-2; D ambiguous. Trimming took off 0 bases at V and 4 bases at J, with 10 bases between the two ends. This CDR3 comprises 14 residues. The germline CDR1 and CDR2 sequences are SGHRS and YFSETQ. The CDR3 spells CASSLERRAYGYTF. CDR3 sequence (DNA): TGCGCCAGCAGCTTGGAGCGGCGGGCCTATGGCTACACCTTC.

The chain combines TRBV11-2 with TRBJ1-1, with D possibly matching TRBD1 (6 bases). V lost 5 bases, J lost 1 base, and 14 bases lay in between. Germline lookup yields CDR1 SGHAT and CDR2 FQNNGV. This CDR3 is built from 15 residues. In nucleotides, the CDR3 is TGTGCCAGCAGCATACAGACAGGAGGGAACACTGAAGCTTTCTTT. Protein: CASSIQTGGNTEAFF.

V and J are TRBV4-1 and TRBJ1-2, with D unresolved. CDR3 size: 13 residues. V gave up 2 bases and J gave up 1 base, with 5 bases separating them. The V gene's germline CDR1 is MGHRA and CDR2 YSYEKL. The CDR3 bases are TGCGCCAGCAGCCAACGTCTTAACTATGGCTACACCTTC. Amino acid sequence: CASSQRLNYGYTF.

The rearrangement links TRBV7-3 to TRBJ1-1; D is perhaps TRBD1 (5 bases). This CDR3 region has 14 residues. CDR1 SGHTA and CDR2 FQGTGA come from the germline V gene. V was trimmed by 5 bases and J by 3 bases, leaving 13 bases between them. The CDR3 coding sequence is TGTGCCAGCAGCCCTACCGGGGGAGACACTGAAGCTTTCTTT. Translated: CASSPTGGDTEAFF.

CDR3 loop: CASKRTGVSYEQYF. In DNA, the CDR3 is TGCGCCAGCAAGAGGACAGGGGTCTCCTACGAGCAGTACTTC. V and J are TRBV5-1 and TRBJ2-7, with TRBD1 matching 9 bases. The V and J ends lost 6 bases and 0 bases, in that order; junction bases with no gene match: 4. The CDR3 length is 14 residues. Germline V gives CDR1 SGHRS, CDR2 YFSETQ.

The rearrangement joins TRBV7-9 to TRBJ2-3; possible D gene TRBD1, 5 bases. Germline lookup yields CDR1 SEHNR and CDR2 FQNEAQ (reference sequence). The CDR3 totals 14 residues. Trimming left V 4 bases short and J 7 bases short, with 15 bases between. The CDR3 DNA sequence: TGTGCCAGCAGCTCCGGGCCTAACAGGAATACGCAGTATTTT. This encodes CASSSGPNRNTQYF.